This TCR beta chain came from a study of T cell responses to AZD1222 COVID-19 vaccine. General observations from the study: Spike-specific TCR breadth and depth rose after two AZD1222 doses. Of spike-specific TCRs, nearly half reportedly target regions left unmutated in variants. The study identified only five or six AZD1222 recipients as seropositive at baseline. After the peak T cell response, and only then, were repertoires sampled.

As for this clone: Its target is not known.

The assay was immunoSEQ multiplex PCR, and TCRdb's table has in-frame clones only and misses some. The sample holds 150,000 or so clones, about nine tenths seen once. CDR3 length: 13 residues. V was shortened by 7 bases and J by 0 bases, with 9 bases between the two germline ends. CDR1 and CDR2 from the germline V gene are ENHRY and SYGVKD. Sequencing was performed on peripheral blood, taken on day 0 of MenACWY control vaccination. This clonotype originated in an adult in good health. The chain links TRBV10-3 to TRBJ1-1; a possible D gene is TRBD1 (5 bases). The CDR3 sequence: CAITGTVNTEAFF. The CDR3 DNA reads as TGTGCCATCACCGGGACGGTGAACACTGAAGCTTTCTTT.